The clone carrying this TCR beta chain turned up a few times. No antigen is known for it. Germline V gene lookup returns CDR1 LNHNV and CDR2 YYDKDF (reference sequence). CDR3 size: 16 residues. Deletions cut 0 bases from V and 3 bases from J, with 14 bases between. This record comes from a study of lymphopenia after photon versus proton radiotherapy. Study-level findings and limits: Only patients who died were analyzed for survival; proton advantage is unproven. A bigger post-nadir fall in TCR diversity correlated inversely with survival time in deceased patients. Relative stability marked proton patients; photon patients lost diversity and naive cells.

The method was immunoSEQ multiplex PCR; TCRdb's version includes in-frame clones alone and lacks a portion of them. The sample holds around 59,000 clones, approximately 88% seen once. The starting material was peripheral blood, obtained from a patient treated with proton-based radiotherapy. The chain carries TRBV15 and TRBJ2-5; D is possibly TRBD1 (5 bases). The clonotype was recovered from a man between 60 and 75 years old with pancreatic cancer. The CDR3 here is CATSRDRANRKETQYF. CDR3 coding DNA: TGTGCCACCAGCAGAGATAGGGCAAACAGGAAAGAGACCCAGTACTTC.